This T cell receptor (beta chain) was profiled in a study of CD8+ T cells in alopecia areata. Study as a whole: A 6-month period off drug followed tofacitinib, which lasted 6 to 18 months.

Germline values: CDR1 MGHDK, CDR2 SYGVNS. Trimming at V came to 8 bases and at J to 6 bases, leaving 6 bases not matched to a gene. The CDR3 extends over 13 amino acids. cDNA prepared by RNA extraction and subsequent reverse transcription served as the template for sequencing. Clones were sequenced by immunoSEQ multiplex PCR, and TCRdb holds only the in-frame ones, with some missing. In the table there are over 150,000 clones, roughly 50% of which are singletons. Regarding treatment: oral pan-JAK inhibitor, 5-10 mg twice daily. Material: CD8+ T cells sorted from blood, obtained at week 24, from a patient treated with tofacitinib. V gene TRBV25-1 combines with J gene TRBJ2-1; 8 bases are shared with TRBD1. The TCR originated in a human donor with alopecia areata. CDR3: CASGQGGTNEQFF. The CDR3, as DNA: TGTGCCAGCGGACAGGGTGGTACCAATGAGCAGTTCTTC.